This T cell receptor beta chain comes out of a study of T cell responses to AZD1222 COVID-19 vaccine. A remark on this clone: The target antigen is unknown.

Study findings and constraints: Nearly half of spike-specific TCRs reportedly target variant regions that are unmutated in the B.1.351 and B.1.1.7 variants. Baseline serostatus was positive in only six AZD1222 recipients.

Clones were read by immunoSEQ multiplex PCR, and TCRdb kept only the in-frame ones, dropping some. The sample yields 150,000 to 160,000 clones, over 85% seen once. The receptor was derived from an adult in good health. The sequenced sample was peripheral blood, obtained on day 0 of AZD1222 vaccination.

Here the CDR3 reads CASSTPLDRGAFF. CDR3 sequence (DNA): TGTGCCAGTAGTACACCCCTGGACAGGGGGGCTTTCTTT. This chain uses TRBV19 with TRBJ1-1; 10 bases match TRBD1. CDR1 is LNHDA and CDR2 is SQIVND in the germline V gene (reference sequence). V lost 4 bases and J lost 11; bases outside the gene matches: 7. This CDR3 has 13 amino acids.